Listed here is a single TCR beta chain. The antigen remains undetermined. The data belong to a study of brain T cells in children with intractable seizures. General study results and limits: Patients' HCMV serostatus was unknown; virus specificity rests on CDR3 similarity alone.

Sequenced by immunoSEQ multiplex PCR; TCRdb stores in-frame clones only, minus some. The table has about 340,000 clones, about 93% seen once; the top ten hold roughly 6%. Time point given: blood from clinic visit 5 months post-surgery; TSC patient then seizure free. Sequencing was limited to surgery cases with top T cell transcript signatures in brain tissue. At least one anti-epileptic drug was given before surgery. Specimen: peripheral blood, collected 4 to 5 months after surgery. This TCR came from a boy under two years old with tuberous sclerosis and intractable seizures.

The CDR3 DNA reads TGTGCCAGCCCCGCAGGAGACTATGGCTACACCTTC. Translating it yields CASPAGDYGYTF. The chain recombines TRBV7-9 with TRBJ1-2; D uncertain. The germline CDR1 and CDR2 sequences are SEHNR and FQNEAQ (reference sequence). The CDR3 covers 12 residues. V dropped 8 bases and J dropped 3 bases, with 10 bases sitting between them.